These 9 T cell receptor beta chains share one sample of origin, sequenced in a study of blood T cell repertoires in COVID-19. Sequencing was performed with immunoSEQ multiplex PCR; in TCRdb, only in-frame clones are kept and a portion is missing. The table has about 97,000 clones, about 86% seen once. Sequenced material: peripheral blood. The receptors come from a human donor in a cohort sampled during active COVID-19.

The chain is built from TRBV11-2 and TRBJ1-1, with 8 bases fitting TRBD1. The V gene's germline CDR1 is SGHAT and CDR2 FQNNGV. CDR3 size: 13 residues. After removal of 5 bases from V and 7 bases from J, the junction contained 6 bases not matched to a gene. This CDR3 reads CASSPPDRGEAFF. The CDR3 coding sequence is TGTGCCAGCAGCCCGCCCGACAGGGGTGAAGCTTTCTTT.

The chain couples TRBV6-5 to TRBJ1-2; tentatively, D is TRBD1 (5 bases). The V end lost 1 base, the J end lost 1 base, and 13 bases lay between the germline ends. In germline, CDR1 is MNHEY, CDR2 SVGAGI. The CDR3 covers 16 residues. CDR3 loop: CASSYYRRVLNYGYTF. CDR3 nucleotides: TGTGCCAGCAGTTACTATCGCAGGGTCCTTAACTATGGCTACACCTTC.

Remarks on this clone: This sample includes further DNA sequences coding for the same CDR3. The chain is built from TRBV27 and TRBJ2-7, with TRBD1 matching 10 bases. The CDR3 is 14 amino acids. Germline CDR1 MNHEY, CDR2 SMNVEV (reference sequence). V gave up 4 bases and J gave up 3 bases; unmatched junction bases: 3. This CDR3 reads CASSSRDRGYEQYF. CDR3 nucleotide sequence: TGTGCCAGCAGTTCCCGGGACAGGGGCTACGAGCAGTACTTC.

This clone was counted only a few times. The chain uses TRBV12-5 and TRBJ2-3; D gene ambiguous. Germline V gene sequence: CDR1 LGHNT, CDR2 FRNRAP. V lost 8 bases and J 0 bases, leaving 9 bases between the germline ends. The CDR3 has 13 residues. DNA of the CDR3: TGTGCTAGTTTGGCACCTAGCACAGATACGCAGTATTTT. This gives the protein CASLAPSTDTQYF.

This clone has just one count. The chain employs TRBV7-9 and TRBJ1-4; maybe TRBD1 (6 bases). Trimming cost V 5 bases and J 4 bases, with 14 bases left between them. CDR3 length: 15 residues. CDR1 is SEHNR and CDR2 is FQNEAQ in the germline V gene (reference sequence). CDR3: CASSPYRVGNEKLFF. CDR3 nucleotide sequence: TGTGCCAGCAGCCCATACAGGGTCGGTAATGAAAAACTGTTTTTT.

The chain uses TRBV5-6 and TRBJ2-2; 7 bases are shared with TRBD2. The CDR3 contains 13 residues. V lost 4 bases and J lost 6; bases outside the gene matches: 3. Germline assignment: CDR1 SGHDT and CDR2 YYEEEE. The CDR3 nucleotides are TGTGCCAGCAGCCGGGGAGGGCCCGGGGAGCTGTTTTTT. This codes for CASSRGGPGELFF.

The rearrangement joins TRBV6-6 to TRBJ2-5; D is uncertain. CDR1 MNHNY and CDR2 SVGAGI come from the germline V gene (reference sequence). V lost 2 bases to trimming and J lost 0 bases, with 10 bases between them. The CDR3 spans 15 residues. The CDR3: CASSYPEAYQETQYF. The CDR3 bases are TGTGCCAGCAGTTACCCGGAAGCGTACCAAGAGACCCAGTACTTC.

This clone appeared a single time. This chain links TRBV6-6 with TRBJ2-5; 7 bases fit TRBD2. The V gene end was trimmed by 8 bases and the J gene end by 0 bases; junction bases not matched to a gene: 6. The CDR3 has 14 residues. Germline loops: CDR1 MNHNY, CDR2 SVGAGI (reference sequence). The CDR3, as DNA: TGTGCCAGCGGAAGCGGGGTCTACCAAGAGACCCAGTACTTC. This codes for CASGSGVYQETQYF.

The chain uses TRBV4-3 and TRBJ1-2; unclear D gene. V gave up 1 base and J gave up 5 bases, with 11 bases separating them. Germline CDR1 LGHNA, CDR2 YSLEER. This CDR3 contains 14 residues. This CDR3 reads CASSQGPEGYGYTF. CDR3 DNA: TGCGCCAGCAGCCAAGGGCCCGAGGGATATGGCTACACCTTC.